This record concerns one T cell receptor beta chain sequence. The data originate from a study of T cells after somatic rescue of genetic block. Germline V CDR1 and CDR2: MNHNY, SVGAGI (reference sequence). V trimming: 5 bases; J trimming: 5 bases; junction bases outside the gene matches: 4. This CDR3 region has 13 residues. The table came from immunoSEQ multiplex PCR; TCRdb's copy has only in-frame clones and leaves some out. This table has about 120,000 clones, about nine tenths appearing once. The chain carries TRBV6-6 and TRBJ2-7; 9 positions match TRBD1. This receptor was obtained from a woman under 30. Sequencing input: peripheral blood mononuclear cells (PBMCs). The chain's CDR3 is CASSSGTGNEQYF. In nucleotides, the CDR3 is TGTGCCAGCAGTAGTGGGACAGGGAACGAGCAGTACTTC.